The subject of this entry is one TCR beta chain. Its antigen is currently unknown. Germline loops: CDR1 MNHEY, CDR2 SVGAGI. CDR3 size: 13 residues. The ends were cut back, 4 bases at V and 7 bases at J, with 13 bases in the middle. The data were taken from a study of cytomegalovirus exposure and HLA in healthy donors. Findings and limits, study-wide: Among TCR beta chains of equal frequency, HLA-associated ones were more clonally expanded in a later analysis. By HLA locus, TCR association rates varied in a later analysis, with DRB1 showing the most and HLA-C the fewest.

PCR used 60 Vbeta primers and 13 Jbeta primers. This table comes from immunoSEQ multiplex PCR, and its TCRdb copy is limited to in-frame clones, with some not included. The sample consists of about 55,000 clones, over 80% of them appearing once. The receptor comes from a man aged 30 to 39 in good health and CMV-seronegative. Sequencing was performed on PBMCs. The chain uses TRBV6-5 and TRBJ2-5; TRBD2 is a possible D gene (6 bases). The CDR3 protein is CASSWKGLGTQYF. Written as DNA, the CDR3 is TGTGCCAGCAGTTGGAAGGGACTGGGGACCCAGTACTTC.